The rows below give T cell receptor beta chains drawn from one sample of a study of blood T cell repertoires in COVID-19. Measured with immunoSEQ multiplex PCR; TCRdb has only the in-frame clones, and not every one. The sample yields around 130,000 clones, 70% to 85% seen once. Sequences were obtained from peripheral blood. Receptor source: a woman older than 75 with acute or convalescent COVID-19. Each CDR3 is given with its conserved first and last residue. Each record gives: V gene, J gene, D gene, CDR3 protein, CDR3 DNA. D genes are given only for firm matches.

TRBV10-2	TRBJ2-1	-	CASSEWATYNEQFF	TGCGCCAGCAGTGAGTGGGCTACCTACAATGAGCAGTTCTTC
TRBV7-2	TRBJ2-3	TRBD1	CASSWTGTGVTDTQYF	TGTGCCAGCAGCTGGACCGGGACAGGGGTTACAGATACGCAGTATTTT
TRBV7-9	TRBJ1-1	-	CASSPVPAEAFF	TGTGCCAGCAGCCCCGTACCGGCTGAAGCTTTCTTT
TRBV24-1	TRBJ1-5	-	CAATVPNQPQHF	TGTGCCGCGACAGTACCCAATCAGCCCCAGCATTTT
TRBV18	TRBJ2-3	-	CASSPIRQLSSTDTQYF	TGTGCCAGCTCACCAATTAGACAGTTGTCTAGCACAGATACGCAGTATTTT
TRBV9	TRBJ2-1	TRBD2	CASSGGGYNEQFF	TGTGCCAGCTCGGGCGGGGGCTACAATGAGCAGTTCTTC
TRBV18	TRBJ1-1	-	CASTPGLLNTEAFF	TGTGCCAGCACGCCGGGACTCCTGAACACTGAAGCTTTCTTT
TRBV4-1	TRBJ1-1	TRBD1	CASSHPWRTGRTNEAFF	TGCGCCAGCAGCCACCCCTGGAGGACAGGCAGAACAAATGAAGCTTTCTTT
TRBV7-8	TRBJ1-2	-	CASSPLIYGYTF	TGTGCCAGCAGCCCCCTTATCTATGGCTACACCTTC
TRBV3-1/TRBV3-2	TRBJ2-7	TRBD2	CASSQFGTSGGDEQYF	TGTGCCAGCAGCCAATTCGGGACTAGCGGGGGGGACGAGCAGTACTTC
TRBV6-6	TRBJ1-2	-	CASSRPQGFNYGYTF	TGTGCCAGCAGTCGGCCACAGGGTTTTAATTATGGCTACACCTTC
TRBV2	TRBJ1-4	-	CASSPRAGGPNEKLFF	TGTGCCAGCAGCCCCCGGGCGGGGGGGCCTAATGAAAAACTGTTTTTT
TRBV5-6	TRBJ2-3	-	CASSFKRASRTDTQYF	TGTGCCAGCAGCTTCAAACGGGCTAGCCGCACAGATACGCAGTATTTT